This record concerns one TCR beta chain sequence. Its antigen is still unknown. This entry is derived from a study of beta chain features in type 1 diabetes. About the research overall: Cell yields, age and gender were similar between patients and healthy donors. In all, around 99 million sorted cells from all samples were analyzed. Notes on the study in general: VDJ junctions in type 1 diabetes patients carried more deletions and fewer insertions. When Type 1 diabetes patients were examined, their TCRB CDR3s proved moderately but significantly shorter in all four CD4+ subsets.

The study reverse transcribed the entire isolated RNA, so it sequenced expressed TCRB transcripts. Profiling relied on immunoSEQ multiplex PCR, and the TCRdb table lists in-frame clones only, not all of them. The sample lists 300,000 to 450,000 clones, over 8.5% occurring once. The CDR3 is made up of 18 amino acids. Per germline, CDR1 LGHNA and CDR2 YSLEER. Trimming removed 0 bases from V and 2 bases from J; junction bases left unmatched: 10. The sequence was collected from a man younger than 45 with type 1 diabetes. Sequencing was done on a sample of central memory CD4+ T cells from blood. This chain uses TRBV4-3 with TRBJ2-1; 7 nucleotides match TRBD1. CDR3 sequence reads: CASSQEEKGDSPYNEQFF. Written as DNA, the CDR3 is TGCGCCAGCAGCCAAGAAGAAAAGGGGGACAGCCCCTACAATGAGCAGTTCTTC.